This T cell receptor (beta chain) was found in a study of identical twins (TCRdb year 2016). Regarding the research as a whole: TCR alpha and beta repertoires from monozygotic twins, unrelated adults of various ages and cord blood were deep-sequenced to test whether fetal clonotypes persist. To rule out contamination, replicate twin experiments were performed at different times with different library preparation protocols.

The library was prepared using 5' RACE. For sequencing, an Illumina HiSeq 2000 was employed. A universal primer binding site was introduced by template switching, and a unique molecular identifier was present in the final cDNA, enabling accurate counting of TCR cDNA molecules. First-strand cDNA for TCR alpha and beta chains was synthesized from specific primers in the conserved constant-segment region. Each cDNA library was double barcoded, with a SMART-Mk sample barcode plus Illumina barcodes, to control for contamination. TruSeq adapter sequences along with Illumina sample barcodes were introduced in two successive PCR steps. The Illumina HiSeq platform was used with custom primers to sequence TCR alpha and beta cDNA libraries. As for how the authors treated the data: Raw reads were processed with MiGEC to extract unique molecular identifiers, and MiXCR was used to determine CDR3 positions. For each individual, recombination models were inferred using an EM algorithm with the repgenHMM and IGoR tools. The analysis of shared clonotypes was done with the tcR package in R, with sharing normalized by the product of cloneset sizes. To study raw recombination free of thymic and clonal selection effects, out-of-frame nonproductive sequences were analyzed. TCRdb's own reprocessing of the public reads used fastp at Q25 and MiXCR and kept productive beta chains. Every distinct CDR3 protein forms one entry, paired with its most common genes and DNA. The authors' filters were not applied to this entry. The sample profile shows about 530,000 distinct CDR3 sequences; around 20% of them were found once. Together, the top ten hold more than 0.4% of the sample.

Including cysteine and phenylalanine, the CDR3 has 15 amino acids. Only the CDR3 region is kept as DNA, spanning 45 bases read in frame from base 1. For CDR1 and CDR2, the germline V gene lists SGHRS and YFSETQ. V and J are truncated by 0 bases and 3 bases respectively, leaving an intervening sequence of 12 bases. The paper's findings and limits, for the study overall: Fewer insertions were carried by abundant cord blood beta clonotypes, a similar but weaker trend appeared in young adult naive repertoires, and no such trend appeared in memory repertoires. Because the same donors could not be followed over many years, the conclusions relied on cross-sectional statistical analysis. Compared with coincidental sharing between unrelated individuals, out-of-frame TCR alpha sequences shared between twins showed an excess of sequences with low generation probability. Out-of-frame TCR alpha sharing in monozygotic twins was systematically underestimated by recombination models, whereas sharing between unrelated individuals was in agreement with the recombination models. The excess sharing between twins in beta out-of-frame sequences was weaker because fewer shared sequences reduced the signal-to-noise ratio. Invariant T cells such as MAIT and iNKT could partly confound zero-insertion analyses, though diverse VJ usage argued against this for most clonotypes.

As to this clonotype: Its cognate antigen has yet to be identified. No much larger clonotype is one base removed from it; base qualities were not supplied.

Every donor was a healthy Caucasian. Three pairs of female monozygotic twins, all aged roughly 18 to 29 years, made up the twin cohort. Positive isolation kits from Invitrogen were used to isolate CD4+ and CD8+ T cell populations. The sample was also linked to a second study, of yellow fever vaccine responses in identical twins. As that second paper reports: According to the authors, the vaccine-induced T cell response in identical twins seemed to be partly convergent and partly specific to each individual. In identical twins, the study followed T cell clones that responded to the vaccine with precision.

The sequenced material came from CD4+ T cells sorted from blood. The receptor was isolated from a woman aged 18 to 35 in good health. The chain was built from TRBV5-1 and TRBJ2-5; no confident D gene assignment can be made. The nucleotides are TGCGCCAGCAGCTTGGTGTCGGGCGAGAAAGAGACCCAGTACTTC. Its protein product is CASSLVSGEKETQYF.